This T cell receptor (beta chain) was profiled in a study of monozygotic twins with inflammatory bowel disease. This CDR3 is 15 amino acids long. Germline V lookup: CDR1 SGHNT, CDR2 YYREEE (reference sequence). Both the TCRalpha cDNA and the TCRbeta cDNA were taken through two nested PCRs, lasting about 17 and 10 cycles. TCRdb re-analyzed the 5' RACE reads; it lists each CDR3 protein once, without DNA. Its listing shows over 110,000 distinct CDR3 sequences. V is TRBV5-4 and J is TRBJ2-5; TCRdb returns TRBD1, unconfirmable since there is no DNA. This receptor was identified in a human donor with ulcerative colitis or Crohn's disease, or a healthy co-twin of an affected twin (not recorded which). The sequencing sample was made of blood. This CDR3 is CASSLARFRGETQYF.